Listed below are T cell receptor beta chains from one sample, sequenced in a study of post-analysis software for immune sequencing data. TCRdb used MiXCR to reprocess the PCR reads, holding one entry per CDR3 protein. The table includes roughly 400,000 distinct CDR3 sequences, roughly 38% detected once. The sequenced sample was blood. These receptors originate from a girl under 10 years old with multiple sclerosis. CDR3s include the opening cysteine and the closing phenylalanine or tryptophan. The D gene is left open where the match is weak. Size tells how often a clone was seen (once, few, many) or the class of an expanded clone, and some rows leave it out.

d_call cdr3_length clone_size j_call v_call cdr3_nt cdr3_aa
TRBD1 15 NA TRBJ1-2 TRBV24-1 TGTGCCACCAGTGGTCGGACAGGGGGCCCCTATGGCTACACCTTC CATSGRTGGPYGYTF
TRBD2 17 few TRBJ2-3 TRBV4-1 TGCGCCAGCAGCCAAGACCTTTCAAGCGGGGGGCGCCATACGCAGTATTTT CASSQDLSSGGRHTQYF
TRBD2 15 NA TRBJ2-1 TRBV6-2/TRBV6-3 TGTGCCAGCAAAATGGCTAGCGGGGGGGCAAGGGAGCAGTTCTTC CASKMASGGAREQFF
TRBD2 16 NA TRBJ2-1 TRBV28 TGTGCCAGCAGTTTAGCCCTAGCGGGAGAGGGTAATGAGCAGTTCTTC CASSLALAGEGNEQFF
NA 14 NA TRBJ2-7 TRBV6-4 TGTGCCAGCATGTTTAGAACGAGGGCCTACGAGCAGTACTTC CASMFRTRAYEQYF
NA 14 NA TRBJ2-3 TRBV12-3/TRBV12-4 TGTGCCAGCAGTTTGGTCGTGAGTGCAGATACGCAGTATTTT CASSLVVSADTQYF
NA 15 few TRBJ2-1 TRBV6-1 TGTGCCACCCAGTATCGGGACGACCCCACCTATGAGCAGTTCTTC CATQYRDDPTYEQFF
NA 15 once TRBJ1-6 TRBV4-2 TGTGCCAGCAGCCGGGGGAGGGGGTTTGGTTCACCCCTCCACTTT CASSRGRGFGSPLHF
TRBD1 16 NA TRBJ2-1 TRBV18 TGTGCCAGCTCACCACAGGGGACAGGGGGCGGCGGGGAGCAGTTCTTC CASSPQGTGGGGEQFF
NA 13 NA TRBJ1-2 TRBV5-1 TGCGCCAGCAGCTTCCGGGACAAAGGTGGCTACACCTTC CASSFRDKGGYTF
TRBD2 16 NA TRBJ2-1 TRBV6-6 TGTGCCAGCACGTCCCGACCCGGGGGGGACTACAATGAGCAGTTCTTC CASTSRPGGDYNEQFF
TRBD2 15 few TRBJ2-3 TRBV20-1 TGCAGTGCTAGAGATTACGCGGGAGTCTCGGATACGCAGTATTTT CSARDYAGVSDTQYF
NA 15 NA TRBJ2-5 TRBV5-1 TGCGCCAGCAGCGTGGGACGCACGGCGCGAGAGACCCAGTACTTC CASSVGRTARETQYF
TRBD2 15 NA TRBJ2-4 TRBV28 TGTGCCAGCAGCACCACTAGCGGTGGGAGGAACATTCAGTACTTC CASSTTSGGRNIQYF
NA 14 NA TRBJ2-3 TRBV4-1 TGCGCCAGCAGCCACGAGGCGGGGCCCGATACGCAGTATTTT CASSHEAGPDTQYF
TRBD1 18 NA TRBJ2-3 TRBV4-1 TGCGCCAGCAGCCTCCGGGACAGGGGCTACTCTAGCACAGATACGCAGTATTTT CASSLRDRGYSSTDTQYF
NA 12 NA TRBJ2-3 TRBV10-3 TGTGCCATCAGTGAGTCCCGGGAACTGCAGTATTTT CAISESRELQYF
TRBD1 14 NA TRBJ1-5 TRBV12-3/TRBV12-4 TGTGCCAGCAGTCCAAGAGGGGGCGATCAGCCCCAGCATTTT CASSPRGGDQPQHF
TRBD2 16 NA TRBJ2-5 TRBV3-1 TGTGCCAGCAGCCAAGACCCGGCTAGCGGGTTGGAGACCCAGTACTTC CASSQDPASGLETQYF
NA 13 NA TRBJ1-2 TRBV6-1 TGTGCCAGTCGGGACGGAACTAACTATGGCTACACCTTC CASRDGTNYGYTF
TRBD2 12 NA TRBJ2-1 TRBV5-1 TGCGCCAGCACCCTGGGGGGGGATGAGCAGTTCTTC CASTLGGDEQFF
NA 16 few TRBJ1-2 TRBV4-1 TGCGCCAGCACCCCACTTTGGGTCAGAGGGAACTATGGCTACACCTTC CASTPLWVRGNYGYTF
NA 15 NA TRBJ2-2 TRBV5-1 TGCGCCAGCAGCCCTTTTCCACGGGGAACCGGGGAGCTGTTTTTT CASSPFPRGTGELFF
TRBD2 17 few TRBJ2-5 TRBV20-1 TGCAGTGCTAGAGTATTTCCGTTGGGACTAGCGGGAGAGACCCAGTACTTC CSARVFPLGLAGETQYF
NA 18 NA TRBJ2-7 TRBV4-3 TGCGCCGGCAGCCAAGCGGTTTTAGGGAAAAGCTCCTACAATGAGCAGTACTTC CAGSQAVLGKSSYNEQYF
TRBD1 14 NA TRBJ1-5 TRBV28 TGTGCCAGCAAAAGGACAGGGGGAGGTCAGCCCCAGCATTTT CASKRTGGGQPQHF
TRBD2 16 NA TRBJ2-7 TRBV29-1 TGCAGCGTTGCACATATAGCGGGAGGGCCAACCTACGAGCAGTACTTC CSVAHIAGGPTYEQYF
NA 10 NA TRBJ1-2 TRBV30 TGTGCCTTGGACAGTGGCGGCTACACCTTC CALDSGGYTF
NA 18 NA TRBJ1-5 TRBV12-3/TRBV12-4 TGTGCCAGCAGTTTTGGACCTTTGATAAGGGATAGCAATCAGCCCCAGCATTTT CASSFGPLIRDSNQPQHF
TRBD2 17 NA TRBJ2-7 TRBV7-6 TGTGCCAGCAGCTTGACCCCTCCACTAGCGGGTGGGGACGAGCAGTACTTC CASSLTPPLAGGDEQYF
TRBD2 12 NA TRBJ2-7 TRBV29-1 TGCAGCGTCCGCAGCGGGGGGTACGAGCAGTACTTC CSVRSGGYEQYF
NA 15 few TRBJ2-7 TRBV5-6 TGTGCCAGCAGCTCAACAGGGCAATGGTCCTACGAGCAGTACTTC CASSSTGQWSYEQYF
TRBD1 18 few TRBJ2-5 TRBV11-2 TGTGCCAGCAGCTTAGATCATTGGGGACAGGGGGTCCAAGAGACCCAGTACTTC CASSLDHWGQGVQETQYF
TRBD2 17 NA TRBJ2-1 TRBV4-2 TGTGCCAGCAGCCAAGTAGGGGACGGCGGGGGGGCTGTTGGGCAGTTCTTC CASSQVGDGGGAVGQFF
TRBD2 16 NA TRBJ2-1 TRBV12-3/TRBV12-4 TGTGCCAGCAGTCCCCTAGCGGGTCCGGGGGGGAATGAGCAGTTCTTC CASSPLAGPGGNEQFF
TRBD1 14 NA TRBJ2-1 TRBV24-1 TGTGCCACCAGTCCGGGACAGGGTGACAATGAGCAGTTCTTC CATSPGQGDNEQFF